A single TCR beta chain is shown here with its context. This sample stems from a study of PD-1 blockade in classical Hodgkin lymphoma. Time point reported: cycle 4 day 1 (C4D1), after 6 weeks of nivolumab. With no exception, relapse followed autologous stem cell transplantation in all patients, and brentuximab vedotin exposure varied. Repertoires were generated with immunoSEQ multiplex PCR, while TCRdb's copy carries only in-frame clones and drops some. Among about 28,000 clones listed, 80% were seen once. The V gene end was trimmed by 4 bases and the J gene end by 4 bases; junction bases not matched to a gene: 3. CDR1 and CDR2 from the germline V gene are MDHEN and SYDVKM. The CDR3 runs to 14 residues.

V is TRBV28 and J is TRBJ2-4, with 8 bases matching TRBD1. The clonotype was recovered from a human donor with classical Hodgkin lymphoma. Here the sequenced sample was peripheral blood mononuclear cells (PBMCs), taken before the fourth cycle of nivolumab. DNA of the CDR3: TGTGCCAGCAGTTCCGACAGGGGTAAAAACATTCAGTACTTC. This codes for CASSSDRGKNIQYF.